These T cell receptor beta chains were read from a single sample in a study of shared clonotypes between healthy human individuals. The repertoire was sequenced with immunoSEQ multiplex PCR; TCRdb's copy has only in-frame clones and lacks some. This repertoire shows about 2,200,000 clones, more than 85% found once; its top ten account for roughly 1.8%. Sequenced material: naive CD8+ T cells from PBMCs. The receptors shown here come from a man between 18 and 29 years old in good health. Some clones in this sample may be carry-over from other donors' samples. The CDR3 runs from the conserved cysteine through the conserved F or W. The order of the fields is clone size, J gene, D gene, V gene, CDR3 DNA, CDR3 protein. A D gene is named only where the DNA matches it firmly. Not every row has a clone size; where given, it reads once, few, many or a size class.

size: .; J: TRBJ2-5; D: .; V: TRBV18; DNA: TGTGCCAGCTCACCACGGCGGCTAGTTGGAGAGACCCAGTACTTC; CDR3: CASSPRRLVGETQYF
size: .; J: TRBJ2-1; D: .; V: TRBV5-6; DNA: TGTGCCAGCAGTCCCGGGACTGGGTACAATGAGCAGTTCTTC; CDR3: CASSPGTGYNEQFF
size: .; J: TRBJ2-2; D: .; V: TRBV4-2; DNA: TGTGCCAGCAGCCAAGAGGCGCCCCAGGGGGAGGGCACCGGGGAGCTGTTTTTT; CDR3: CASSQEAPQGEGTGELFF
size: .; J: TRBJ1-2; D: TRBD1; V: TRBV27; DNA: TGTGCCAGCAGTACGTCCCGGGACAGGGTTGGCTATGGCTACACCTTC; CDR3: CASSTSRDRVGYGYTF
size: .; J: TRBJ2-5; D: .; V: TRBV29-1; DNA: TGCAGCGTTGGGTTGGGGCGGGTGCGTCAAGAGACCCAGTACTTC; CDR3: CSVGLGRVRQETQYF
size: .; J: TRBJ1-2; D: TRBD1; V: TRBV5-1; DNA: TGCGCCAGCAGCTTGGATCCGGGACAGGGGGCGAAAGGCTACACCTTC; CDR3: CASSLDPGQGAKGYTF
size: .; J: TRBJ1-5; D: .; V: TRBV7-6; DNA: TGTGCCAGCAGCCCCCTCGCTCCGGCATATAGCAATCAGCCCCAGCATTTT; CDR3: CASSPLAPAYSNQPQHF
size: .; J: TRBJ1-1; D: .; V: TRBV9; DNA: TGTGCCAGCAGCGTGGGTCGGGGGCCCGGAGGTGGTACTGAAGCTTTCTTT; CDR3: CASSVGRGPGGGTEAFF
size: few; J: TRBJ1-5; D: .; V: TRBV7-9; DNA: TGTGCCAGCAGCTCCGCCCTCAATCAGCCCCAGCATTTT; CDR3: CASSSALNQPQHF
size: .; J: TRBJ1-5; D: TRBD1; V: TRBV27; DNA: TGTGCCAGCAGTTTAGGTCAGGGGGCGAGGCAGCCCCAGCATTTT; CDR3: CASSLGQGARQPQHF
size: .; J: TRBJ2-2; D: .; V: TRBV28; DNA: TGTGCCAGCAGTCTGTTGGGGGGACCTCCGGCGGGGGAGCTGTTTTTT; CDR3: CASSLLGGPPAGELFF
size: .; J: TRBJ2-1; D: .; V: TRBV28; DNA: TGTGCCAGCAGTTTGGAGGGCAATGAGCAGTTCTTC; CDR3: CASSLEGNEQFF
size: .; J: TRBJ2-7; D: .; V: TRBV6-6; DNA: TGTGCCAGCAGTTTGGGGGCCGAGCAGTACTTC; CDR3: CASSLGAEQYF
size: once; J: TRBJ1-4; D: .; V: TRBV27; DNA: TGTGCCAGCAGCCTTGGTGCCACAACTAATGAAAAACTGTTTTTT; CDR3: CASSLGATTNEKLFF
size: .; J: TRBJ1-5; D: .; V: TRBV27; DNA: TGTGCCAGCACCCCTAGGGGAAGCAATCAGCCCCAGCATTTT; CDR3: CASTPRGSNQPQHF
size: .; J: TRBJ2-7; D: .; V: TRBV7-9; DNA: TGTGCCAGCAGCCAAACGAAGGCTGGGCAGCACCTATCGCAGTACTTC; CDR3: CASSQTKAGQHLSQYF
size: .; J: TRBJ2-7; D: TRBD1; V: TRBV7-8; DNA: TGTGCCAGCAGCCAGACCGGGACAGGGGACCACGAGCAGTACTTC; CDR3: CASSQTGTGDHEQYF
size: once; J: TRBJ2-3; D: .; V: TRBV27; DNA: TGTGCCAGCACCCCCGGACACCTGCTGCCAGATACGCAGTATTTT; CDR3: CASTPGHLLPDTQYF
size: once; J: TRBJ2-1; D: TRBD2; V: TRBV7-9; DNA: TGTGCCAGCAGCTCCCCCGGGGCTAGCGGGAGGCGAGGGGATGAGCAGTTCTTC; CDR3: CASSSPGASGRRGDEQFF
size: .; J: TRBJ2-7; D: .; V: TRBV6-6; DNA: TGTGCCAGCAGTTGGACAGAGTACCTTTTGGAGCAGTACTTC; CDR3: CASSWTEYLLEQYF
size: .; J: TRBJ1-2; D: .; V: TRBV4-1; DNA: TGCGCCAGCAGCCAAGTAGTGACGGAAACTAACTATGGCTACACCTTC; CDR3: CASSQVVTETNYGYTF
size: .; J: TRBJ1-5; D: .; V: TRBV6-5; DNA: TGTGCCAGCAGTTACACCGGACAGCCGCCCCAGCATTTT; CDR3: CASSYTGQPPQHF
size: .; J: TRBJ2-1; D: .; V: TRBV7-8; DNA: TGTGCCAGCAGCTTAGCGCTGGCAGACAATGAGCAGTTCTTC; CDR3: CASSLALADNEQFF
size: once; J: TRBJ1-5; D: .; V: TRBV5-4; DNA: TGTGCCAGCCCCCGAAGGTTTGGCAATCAGCCCCAGCATTTT; CDR3: CASPRRFGNQPQHF
size: .; J: TRBJ2-7; D: .; V: TRBV19; DNA: TGTGCCAGTAGTATAGATCCCCAGGGGGGCTACGAGCAGTACTTC; CDR3: CASSIDPQGGYEQYF
size: once; J: TRBJ1-4; D: .; V: TRBV9; DNA: TGTGCCAGCAGCGTAGCGGGACATAAGGAAAAACTGTTTTTT; CDR3: CASSVAGHKEKLFF
size: .; J: TRBJ1-5; D: TRBD1; V: TRBV28; DNA: TGTGCCAGCAGACCGACAGGGATCAGCAATCAGCCCCAGCATTTT; CDR3: CASRPTGISNQPQHF
size: .; J: TRBJ2-7; D: TRBD2; V: TRBV27; DNA: TGTGCCAGCAGCCACCCGACTAGCGGAAGTCCCCATGTCCTAAGTCGCTCCTACGAGCAGTACTTC; CDR3: CASSHPTSGSPHVLSRSYEQYF
size: .; J: TRBJ1-1; D: .; V: TRBV29-1; DNA: TGCAGCGACGGAAGGGATCTCGTTGAAGCTTTCTTT; CDR3: CSDGRDLVEAFF
size: once; J: TRBJ2-3; D: .; V: TRBV13; DNA: TGTGCCAGCAGCTCCAGCCCCGGGACTTCCTCCACAGATACGCAGTATTTT; CDR3: CASSSSPGTSSTDTQYF
size: .; J: TRBJ2-7; D: TRBD1; V: TRBV9; DNA: TGTGCCAGCAGCGCTAGGGACAGCTACGAGCAGTACTTC; CDR3: CASSARDSYEQYF
size: .; J: TRBJ2-7; D: .; V: TRBV13; DNA: TGTGCCAGCAGCTTTCACTCCGCCGGTGGGTCCTACGAGCAGTACTTC; CDR3: CASSFHSAGGSYEQYF
size: .; J: TRBJ2-7; D: .; V: TRBV9; DNA: TGTGCCAGCAGCGGTACAGGGAGCTCCTACGAGCAGTACTTC; CDR3: CASSGTGSSYEQYF
size: .; J: TRBJ2-1; D: .; V: TRBV4-3; DNA: TGCGCCAGCAGCGTTGGTCCAGGGGCTGAGCAGTTCTTC; CDR3: CASSVGPGAEQFF
size: .; J: TRBJ2-7; D: .; V: TRBV9; DNA: TGTGCCAGCAGCCCAGGGGGAGGGTTTGTCGACGAGCAGTACTTC; CDR3: CASSPGGGFVDEQYF
size: once; J: TRBJ2-5; D: .; V: TRBV27; DNA: TGTGCCAGCAGTTTCAGGGGGCTAGCGGGACCGGGTGAGACCCAGTACTTC; CDR3: CASSFRGLAGPGETQYF
size: .; J: TRBJ2-7; D: .; V: TRBV27; DNA: TGTGCCAGCAGTTTGGTAGGGACTCCCGAGCAGTACTTC; CDR3: CASSLVGTPEQYF
size: .; J: TRBJ2-1; D: .; V: TRBV19; DNA: TGTGCCAGTAGTATGAGTCCGGGAACCTACAATGAGCAGTTCTTC; CDR3: CASSMSPGTYNEQFF
size: few; J: TRBJ1-1; D: .; V: TRBV30; DNA: TGTGCCTGGTCAGCACGGCACACTGAAGCTTTCTTT; CDR3: CAWSARHTEAFF
size: .; J: TRBJ2-7; D: .; V: TRBV4-1; DNA: TGCGCCAGCAGCCCCGTCCAGGGTCTCTACGAGCAGTACTTC; CDR3: CASSPVQGLYEQYF
size: .; J: TRBJ1-2; D: .; V: TRBV5-8; DNA: TGTGCCAGCAGCTTGAGGGGGGCCTATGGCTACACCTTC; CDR3: CASSLRGAYGYTF
size: .; J: TRBJ2-5; D: .; V: TRBV5-1; DNA: TGCGCCAGCAAGGTGGAGGGGACAGCTCAAGAGACCCAGTACTTC; CDR3: CASKVEGTAQETQYF
size: .; J: TRBJ1-4; D: .; V: TRBV9; DNA: TGTGCCAGCAGCGACCATGTGGAGTTTACTAATGAAAAACTGTTTTTT; CDR3: CASSDHVEFTNEKLFF
size: .; J: TRBJ2-2; D: TRBD1; V: TRBV19; DNA: TGTGCCAGTAGTATCTGGGACAGGGGCCCCGGGGAGCTGTTTTTT; CDR3: CASSIWDRGPGELFF
size: .; J: TRBJ2-7; D: .; V: TRBV27; DNA: TGTGCCAGCACCCCCCTAGAAGGGGACTACGAGCAGTACTTC; CDR3: CASTPLEGDYEQYF
size: .; J: TRBJ2-7; D: TRBD2; V: TRBV19; DNA: TGTGCCAGTAGTATAGGGACTAGCGGGGCCTACGAGCAGTACTTC; CDR3: CASSIGTSGAYEQYF
size: .; J: TRBJ2-7; D: .; V: TRBV19; DNA: TGTGCCAGTAGCGCCGGGTCTCCCCTCGAGCAGTACTTC; CDR3: CASSAGSPLEQYF
size: .; J: TRBJ2-1; D: TRBD2; V: TRBV27; DNA: TGTGCCAGCAAACCGGGACTAGCGGGACCCAATGAGCAGTTCTTC; CDR3: CASKPGLAGPNEQFF
size: .; J: TRBJ2-7; D: .; V: TRBV15; DNA: TGTGCCACCAGCAGAGGTGGGGGCCCCTACGAGCAGTACTTC; CDR3: CATSRGGGPYEQYF
size: .; J: TRBJ2-2; D: .; V: TRBV7-9; DNA: TGTGCCAGCAGCCCGTGGACCTCGTCAACCGGGGAGCTGTTTTTT; CDR3: CASSPWTSSTGELFF
size: .; J: TRBJ2-3; D: TRBD2; V: TRBV28; DNA: TGTGCCAGCAGTTTGAGCGGGGAAGGAACAGATACGCAGTATTTT; CDR3: CASSLSGEGTDTQYF
size: .; J: TRBJ2-5; D: .; V: TRBV7-3; DNA: TGTGCCAGCAGCTTAGCGGGGTGGGGGACCCAGTACTTC; CDR3: CASSLAGWGTQYF
size: .; J: TRBJ2-1; D: TRBD2; V: TRBV4-2; DNA: TGTGCCAGCAGCCCCCACCAGCGGGAGGGTATTAACAATGAGCAGTTCTTC; CDR3: CASSPHQREGINNEQFF